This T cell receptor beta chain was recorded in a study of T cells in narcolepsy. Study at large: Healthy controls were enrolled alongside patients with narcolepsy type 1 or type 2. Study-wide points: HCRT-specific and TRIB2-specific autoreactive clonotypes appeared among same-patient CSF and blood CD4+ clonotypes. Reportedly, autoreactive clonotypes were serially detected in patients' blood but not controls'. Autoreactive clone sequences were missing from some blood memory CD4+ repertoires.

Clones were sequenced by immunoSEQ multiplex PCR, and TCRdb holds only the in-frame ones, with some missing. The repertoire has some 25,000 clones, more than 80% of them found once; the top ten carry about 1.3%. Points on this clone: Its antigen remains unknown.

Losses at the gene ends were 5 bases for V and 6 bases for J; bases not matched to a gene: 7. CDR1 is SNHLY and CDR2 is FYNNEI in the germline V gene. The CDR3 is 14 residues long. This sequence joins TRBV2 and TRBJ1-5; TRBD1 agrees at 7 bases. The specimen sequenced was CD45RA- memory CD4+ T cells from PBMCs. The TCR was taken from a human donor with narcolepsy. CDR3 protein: CASSLGQSGQPQHF. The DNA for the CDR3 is TGTGCCAGCAGTTTGGGACAGTCCGGTCAGCCCCAGCATTTT.